The table lists the clone carrying this T cell receptor (beta chain) with a few counts. The source of the sample is a study of cytotoxic CD8 clonotypes in ibrutinib-treated CLL. Study context: Included were about a dozen relapsed/refractory and some 15 treatment-naive patients, of whom around 17 were IGHV unmutated.

The germline V gene encodes CDR1 SGDLS and CDR2 YYNGEE. This CDR3 has 15 residues. V dropped 0 bases and J dropped 1 base, with 9 bases sitting between them. Some clones are missing from TCRdb's copy, which holds only in-frame ones; the method was immunoSEQ multiplex PCR. The sample yields about 200,000 clones, approximately 72% seen once. This receptor was obtained from a human donor with chronic lymphocytic leukemia. The specimen was PBMCs, collected after 24 months of ibrutinib treatment. The chain employs TRBV9 and TRBJ2-3; D gene ambiguous. The CDR3 DNA is TGTGCCAGCAGCGTAGACGGACGGGGCACAGATACGCAGTATTTT. Its protein product is CASSVDGRGTDTQYF.